The TCR beta chain described here comes from a study of monozygotic twins with inflammatory bowel disease. Study-wide findings and caveats: Reduced clonotype sharing with other individuals was observed in IBD patients relative to healthy twins, especially with disease activity. Possibly reflecting limited power, no difference in repertoire similarity was found between concordant and discordant twins. Using the inverse Simpson index, IBD patients had lower TCRbeta diversity than healthy co-twins.

cDNA synthesis was performed in eight separate reactions for each sample. TCRdb re-called the 5' RACE reads; one entry per CDR3 protein, DNA not given. This sample contains 350,000 to 500,000 distinct CDR3 sequences. Note on this clonotype: What it recognizes is unknown.

The sequence was obtained from a human donor with ulcerative colitis or Crohn's disease, or a healthy co-twin of an affected twin (not recorded which). The material sequenced was blood.

The CDR3 region is CASMETGLDEQFF. The chain links TRBV19 to TRBJ2-1; lacking DNA, the TRBD1 call made by TCRdb goes unchecked. The V gene's germline CDR1 is LNHDA and CDR2 SQIVND (reference sequence). CDR3 length: 13 amino acids.